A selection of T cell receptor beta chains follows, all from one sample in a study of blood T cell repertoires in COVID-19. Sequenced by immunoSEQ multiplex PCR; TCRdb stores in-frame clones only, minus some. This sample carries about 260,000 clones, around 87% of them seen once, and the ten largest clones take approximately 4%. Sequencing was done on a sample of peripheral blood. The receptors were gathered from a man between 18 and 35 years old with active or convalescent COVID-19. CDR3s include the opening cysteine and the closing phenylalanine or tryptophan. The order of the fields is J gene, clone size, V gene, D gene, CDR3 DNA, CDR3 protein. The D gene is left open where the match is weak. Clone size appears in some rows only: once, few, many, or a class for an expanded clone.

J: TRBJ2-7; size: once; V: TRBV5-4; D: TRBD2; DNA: TGTGCCTATGGGGGTAGCGGGGGTTCACCTAAAGAGTCCCCCTACGAGCAGTACTTC; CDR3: CAYGGSGGSPKESPYEQYF
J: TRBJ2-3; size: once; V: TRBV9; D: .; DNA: TGTGCCAGCAGCACCCTCGAGCTCTCAGATACGCAGTATTTT; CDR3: CASSTLELSDTQYF
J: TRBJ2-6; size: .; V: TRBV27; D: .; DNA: TGTGCCAGCAGTTTATCGGCACAGCTAACCCCCTTTGGGGCCAACGTCCTGACTTTC; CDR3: CASSLSAQLTPFGANVLTF
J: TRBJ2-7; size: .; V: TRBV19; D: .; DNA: TGTGCCAGTAAGCTACGTTCGGGGGAGCAGTACTTC; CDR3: CASKLRSGEQYF
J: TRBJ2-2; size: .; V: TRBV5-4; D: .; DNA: TGTGCCAGCAGCCCGACAGTAGATGTGGGCACCGGGGAGCTGTTTTTT; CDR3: CASSPTVDVGTGELFF
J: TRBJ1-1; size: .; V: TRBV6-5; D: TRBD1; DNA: TGTGCCAGCAGTTACCCGGGACAGGGGGCCGGGCCAGCTTTCTTT; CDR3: CASSYPGQGAGPAFF
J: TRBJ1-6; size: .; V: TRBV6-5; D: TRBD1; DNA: TGTGCCAGCAGTCGACAGGGAAATAATTCACCCCTCCACTTT; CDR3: CASSRQGNNSPLHF
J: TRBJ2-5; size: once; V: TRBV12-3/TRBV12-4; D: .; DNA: TGTGCCAGCAGGGGGGGGGCCCTCGAGACCCAGTACTTC; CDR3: CASRGGALETQYF
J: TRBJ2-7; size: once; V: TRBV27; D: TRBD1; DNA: TGTGCCAGCAGTACATTACAGGGGGCTAAGTGGTACGAGCAGTACTTC; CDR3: CASSTLQGAKWYEQYF
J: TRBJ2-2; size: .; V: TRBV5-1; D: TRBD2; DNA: TGCGCCAGCAGCAGGCTAGCGGGGGGGAACACCGGGGAGCTGTTTTTT; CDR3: CASSRLAGGNTGELFF
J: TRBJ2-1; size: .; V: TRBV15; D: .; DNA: TGTGCCACCAGCAGAGATCTAGGCTCGAGCTCCTACAATGAGCAGTTCTTC; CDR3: CATSRDLGSSSYNEQFF
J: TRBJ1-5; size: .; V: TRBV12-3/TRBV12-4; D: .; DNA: TGTGCCAGCAGTTTTAGCGTCAATCAGCCCCAGCATTTT; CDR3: CASSFSVNQPQHF
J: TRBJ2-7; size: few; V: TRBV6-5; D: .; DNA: TGTGCCAGCAGCCGCCAGGGGAAAAGGAACGAGCAGTACTTC; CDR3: CASSRQGKRNEQYF
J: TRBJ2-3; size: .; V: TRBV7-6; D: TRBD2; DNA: TGTGCCAGCAGCTTAAGAAGCGGGATTAGCACAGATACGCAGTATTTT; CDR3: CASSLRSGISTDTQYF
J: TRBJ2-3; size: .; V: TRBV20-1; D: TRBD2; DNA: TGCAGTGCCAATAGCGGGAGCCGTCGGTATTTT; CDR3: CSANSGSRRYF
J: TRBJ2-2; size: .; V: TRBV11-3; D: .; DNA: TGTGCCAGCAGCTTGGGACAATACACCGGGGAGCTGTTTTTT; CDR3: CASSLGQYTGELFF
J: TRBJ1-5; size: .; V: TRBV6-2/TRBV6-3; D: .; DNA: TGTGCCAGCAGTTACTTCGGCAGGCGGGATCAGCCCCAGCATTTT; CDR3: CASSYFGRRDQPQHF
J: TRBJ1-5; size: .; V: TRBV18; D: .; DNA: TGTGCCAGCTCACCGACCAGGGAGGGGGATCAGCCCCAGCATTTT; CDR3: CASSPTREGDQPQHF
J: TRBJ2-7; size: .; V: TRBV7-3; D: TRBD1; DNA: TGTGCCGGGCCTACCGGGACAGGGCCCTACGAGCAGTACTTC; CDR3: CAGPTGTGPYEQYF
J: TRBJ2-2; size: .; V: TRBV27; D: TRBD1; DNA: TGTGCCAGCTTTAGAACCGGGACAGGGGCCCCCGGGGAGCTGTTTTTT; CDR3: CASFRTGTGAPGELFF
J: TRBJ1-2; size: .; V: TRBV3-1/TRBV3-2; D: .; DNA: TGTGCCAGCAGCCAAGGCGGCAGGGGCCCCCAGGGTGGCTACACCTTC; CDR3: CASSQGGRGPQGGYTF
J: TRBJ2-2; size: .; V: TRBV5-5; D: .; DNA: TGTGCCAGCAGCTTGCTCCCCATAACAGGGTTTGTCGGGGAGCTGTTTTTT; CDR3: CASSLLPITGFVGELFF
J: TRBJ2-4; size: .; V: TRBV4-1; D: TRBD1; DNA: TGCGCCAGCACCCCACAGGGGTTTGCCAAAAACATTCAGTACTTC; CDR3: CASTPQGFAKNIQYF
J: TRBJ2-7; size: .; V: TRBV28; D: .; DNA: TGTGCCAGCAGTTCTTCAGGGTTTAGGTACGAGCAGTACTTC; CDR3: CASSSSGFRYEQYF
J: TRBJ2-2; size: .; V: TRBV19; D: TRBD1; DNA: TGTGCCAGTAGGAACAGGGGTGGGGAGCTGTTTTTT; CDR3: CASRNRGGELFF
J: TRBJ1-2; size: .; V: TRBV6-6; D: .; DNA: TGTGCCAGCAGACAGGGAGCCCTCTGGGGCTACACCTTC; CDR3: CASRQGALWGYTF
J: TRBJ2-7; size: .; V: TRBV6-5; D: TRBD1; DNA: TGTGCCAGCAGAAAGGGACAGTCAGAGCAGTACTTC; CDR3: CASRKGQSEQYF
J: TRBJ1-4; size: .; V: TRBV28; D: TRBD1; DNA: TGTGCCAGCAGTTTGTCGGACAGGAATGAAAAACTGTTTTTT; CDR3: CASSLSDRNEKLFF
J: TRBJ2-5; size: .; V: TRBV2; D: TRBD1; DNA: TGTGCCAGCAGTGGACAGGGGGCGGAGACCCAGTACTTC; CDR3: CASSGQGAETQYF
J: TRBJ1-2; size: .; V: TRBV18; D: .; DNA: TGTGCCAGCTCACCGGGCCTGGGGGCAGCTGGCTACACCTTC; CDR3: CASSPGLGAAGYTF
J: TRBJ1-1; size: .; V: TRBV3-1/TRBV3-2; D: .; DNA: TGTGCCAGCAGCCCCCGTAGTGAGGGTGCTGAAGCTTTCTTT; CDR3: CASSPRSEGAEAFF
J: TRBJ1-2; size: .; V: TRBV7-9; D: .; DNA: TGTGCCAGCAGCTACGTTACCAGGGGCACGAATGGCTACACCTTC; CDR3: CASSYVTRGTNGYTF
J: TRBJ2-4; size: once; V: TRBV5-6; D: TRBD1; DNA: TGTGCCAGCAGCTACAACAGGGGGCCAAACATTCAGTACTTC; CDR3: CASSYNRGPNIQYF
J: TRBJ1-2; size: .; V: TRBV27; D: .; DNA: TGTGCCAGCAGCGCCGTCTCAGATAACTATGGCTACACCTTC; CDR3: CASSAVSDNYGYTF
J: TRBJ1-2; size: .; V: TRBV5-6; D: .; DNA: TGTGCCAGCAGCTTGCAGGGCTACCCAAGCTATGGCTACACCTTC; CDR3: CASSLQGYPSYGYTF
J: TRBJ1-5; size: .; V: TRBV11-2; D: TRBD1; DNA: TGTGCCAGCAGCTTAGGACAGGGACCGGGACAGCCCCAGCATTTT; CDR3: CASSLGQGPGQPQHF
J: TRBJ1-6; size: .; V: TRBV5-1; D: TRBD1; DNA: TGCGCCAGCAGCTTGAATAGGGACAGGGGGCACAATTCACCCCTCCACTTT; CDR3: CASSLNRDRGHNSPLHF
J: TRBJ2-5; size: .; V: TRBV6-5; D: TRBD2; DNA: TGTGCCAGCAGTCAACACGGGGGGGGACAGACCCAGTACTTC; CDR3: CASSQHGGGQTQYF
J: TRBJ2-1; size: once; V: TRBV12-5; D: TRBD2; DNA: TGTGCTAGTGGTTTGAGGACTAGCGGGAGTACTTACAATGAGCAGTTCTTC; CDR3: CASGLRTSGSTYNEQFF
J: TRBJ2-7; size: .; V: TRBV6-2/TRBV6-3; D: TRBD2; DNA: TGTGCCAGCAGCTCCCCTCGACTAGCGGGAGATTACTACGAGCAGTACTTC; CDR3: CASSSPRLAGDYYEQYF
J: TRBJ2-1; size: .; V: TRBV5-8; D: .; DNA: TGTGCCAGCAGCCAGGCGTGGGGCAACTCCTACAATGAGCAGTTCTTC; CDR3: CASSQAWGNSYNEQFF
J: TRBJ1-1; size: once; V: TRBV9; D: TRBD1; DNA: TGTGCCAGCAGGGGACAGGGGGCTGCTGGGGCTTTCTTT; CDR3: CASRGQGAAGAFF
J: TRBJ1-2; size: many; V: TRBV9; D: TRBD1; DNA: TGTGCCAGCAGCGTCGGACAGGTTCATGGCTACACCTTC; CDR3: CASSVGQVHGYTF
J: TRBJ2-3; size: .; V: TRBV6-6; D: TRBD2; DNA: TGTGCCAGCAGTTATGCGGGGGGCGCAGATACGCAGTATTTT; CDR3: CASSYAGGADTQYF
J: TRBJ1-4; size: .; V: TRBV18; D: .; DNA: TGTGCCAGCTCACCACAGGGAGTTCATGAAAAACTGTTTTTT; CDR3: CASSPQGVHEKLFF
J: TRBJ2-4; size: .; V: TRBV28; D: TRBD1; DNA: TGTGCCAGCAGGCAACGCGGGACAGGGGGCTTTCAGTACTTC; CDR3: CASRQRGTGGFQYF
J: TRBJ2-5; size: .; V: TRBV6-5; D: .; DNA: TGTGCCAGCAGTACTCTCCAGGGTTATGGGGAGACCCAGTACTTC; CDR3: CASSTLQGYGETQYF
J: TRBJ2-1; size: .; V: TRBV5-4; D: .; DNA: TGTGCCAGCAGCCCCGGACTGGGTGAGCAGTTCTTC; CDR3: CASSPGLGEQFF
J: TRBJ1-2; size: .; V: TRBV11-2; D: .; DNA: TGTGCCAGCCAGCACGAGGAGCATGGCTACACCTTC; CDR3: CASQHEEHGYTF
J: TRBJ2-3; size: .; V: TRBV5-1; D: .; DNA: TGCGCCAGCAGCTTGGAGTTTAGTCCTATTAGCACAGATACGCAGTATTTT; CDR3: CASSLEFSPISTDTQYF
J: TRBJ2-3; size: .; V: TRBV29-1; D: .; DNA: TGCAGCGTTGAAGAGCCCCACAGAGATACGCAGTATTTT; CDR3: CSVEEPHRDTQYF
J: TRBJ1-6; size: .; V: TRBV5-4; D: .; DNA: TGTGCCAGCAGCCGGCAGGCGTATAATTCACCCCTCCACTTT; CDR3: CASSRQAYNSPLHF
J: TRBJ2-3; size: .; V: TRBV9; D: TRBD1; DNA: TGTGCCAGCAGCGACAGGGGGTTCGGCACAGATACGCAGTATTTT; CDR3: CASSDRGFGTDTQYF